The 12 T cell receptor beta chains below were found in one sample sequenced in a study of blood T cell repertoires in COVID-19. The method was immunoSEQ multiplex PCR; TCRdb's version includes in-frame clones alone and lacks a portion of them. The profile covers 70,000 to 85,000 clones, with almost 85% appearing a single time and about 10% taken by the ten largest. The sequenced sample consisted of peripheral blood. The origin of the receptors is a man aged 55 to 69 with acute or convalescent COVID-19.

The chain recombines TRBV19 with TRBJ2-7, with 12 bases fitting TRBD2. Germline V gene data show CDR1 as LNHDA and CDR2 as SQIVND (reference sequence). V was clipped by 4 bases and J by 5 bases; unmatched bases: 15. The CDR3 is made up of 18 amino acids. CDR3 nucleotide sequence: TGTGCCAGTAGTAAATACCGACTAGCGGGAGAGGTTCCTGACGAGCAGTACTTC. It is translated as CASSKYRLAGEVPDEQYF.

The chain links TRBV5-1 to TRBJ2-1, with 13 bases identical to TRBD2. Germline assignment: CDR1 SGHRS and CDR2 YFSETQ. CDR3 length equals 15 residues. V was clipped by 3 bases and J by 6 bases; unmatched bases: 3. For the CDR3, the DNA is TGCGCCAGCAGCTCGGGACTAGCGGGAACCAATGAGCAGTTCTTC. The encoded protein is CASSSGLAGTNEQFF.

This clone has ten or more counts. The chain carries TRBV5-3 and TRBJ2-7; possibly TRBD1 for D (6 bases). TRBV5-3 is reported as an ORF; its role is uncertain. The V end lost 2 bases, the J end lost 2 bases, and 17 bases lay between the germline ends. This CDR3 is 16 amino acids long. CDR3 nucleotides: TGTGCCAGAAGCTTCTGGGGACAACCACCCACCTACGAGCAGTACTTC. The encoded protein is CARSFWGQPPTYEQYF.

This clone was found a few times. The chain uses TRBV9 and TRBJ2-6, with D unresolved. Trimming stripped 0 bases from V and 0 bases from J, with 4 bases between. The germline V gene encodes CDR1 SGDLS and CDR2 YYNGEE. This CDR3 spans 15 amino acids. The CDR3 region has the DNA TGTGCCAGCAGCGTAGGGAGCTCTGGGGCCAACGTCCTGACTTTC. Protein product: CASSVGSSGANVLTF.

The chain has TRBV14 and TRBJ1-3, with D possibly matching TRBD1 (5 bases). CDR1 and CDR2 from the germline V gene are SGHDN and FVKESK. The CDR3 is 16 residues long. Trimming shortened V by 3 bases and J by 0 bases, and 12 bases separated the two germline ends. CDR3 region: CASSHPGTASGNTIYF. The CDR3 DNA sequence: TGTGCCAGCAGCCATCCCGGGACTGCCTCTGGAAACACCATATATTTT.

The J gene is TRBJ1-5, the V gene TRBV18, with unresolved D. The CDR3 covers 15 residues. V lost 0 bases and J lost 5, with 11 bases in between. Germline V lookup: CDR1 KGHSH, CDR2 LQKENI. The CDR3 here is CASSPPNGQDQPQHF. The CDR3 region has the DNA TGTGCCAGCTCACCACCTAATGGGCAAGATCAGCCCCAGCATTTT.

The CDR3 is CASSLTGDTEAFF. The CDR3 nucleotides read TGTGCCAGCAGCTTGACAGGGGACACTGAAGCTTTCTTT. The chain carries TRBV6-6 and TRBJ1-1; 8 bases map to TRBD1. From germline, CDR1 is MNHNY and CDR2 SVGAGI (reference sequence). This CDR3 spans 13 amino acids. The J segment lost 3 bases and the V segment lost 6 bases, leaving 3 bases of the junction unmatched.

The J gene is TRBJ2-7, the V gene TRBV7-2, with D perhaps TRBD1 (5 bases). The CDR3 covers 14 residues. V gave up 5 bases and J gave up 3 bases, with 14 bases separating them. Germline V gene lookup returns CDR1 SGHTA and CDR2 FQGNSA. This chain's CDR3 is CASSPRTTGYEQYF. DNA of the CDR3: TGTGCCAGCAGCCCCCGGACAACCGGCTACGAGCAGTACTTC.

This clone occurred a few times. The chain recombines TRBV6-1 with TRBJ1-3; D is unclear. This CDR3 comprises 15 residues. Germline values: CDR1 MNHNS, CDR2 SASEGT. V was cut by 2 bases and J by 0 bases, with 8 bases left in between. The CDR3 is CASSEMAFSGNTIYF. The CDR3, as DNA: TGTGCCAGCAGTGAAATGGCCTTCTCTGGAAACACCATATATTTT.

J is TRBJ2-3 and V is TRBV14; no definite D call. The V and J ends lost 6 bases and 2 bases respectively, with 15 bases between them. Germline lookup yields CDR1 SGHDN and CDR2 FVKESK. The CDR3 extends over 15 amino acids. The CDR3 is CASRSNAHYTDTQYF. CDR3 coding DNA: TGTGCCAGCAGATCTAACGCCCACTACACAGATACGCAGTATTTT.

V usage is TRBV11-2 and J usage is TRBJ2-5; 8 bases are shared with TRBD2. Germline CDR1 reads SGHAT; CDR2 reads FQNNGV. The CDR3 sequence is 16 residues long. V shed 4 bases and J 2 bases; nucleotides not matched to a gene: 9. The CDR3 loop reads CASSYLAGILQETQYF. The DNA for the CDR3 is TGTGCCAGCAGCTACCTAGCGGGTATCCTTCAAGAGACCCAGTACTTC.

The chain is built from TRBV21-1 and TRBJ2-7; TRBD1, the table's D call, was not compared with the DNA. TRBV21-1 is labeled a pseudogene. The CDR3 spans 16 residues. CDR3 sequence reads: CASSKVRNYRAYEQYF. DNA for the CDR3: TGTGCCAGCAGCAAAGTAAGGAACTACAGGGCTTACGAGCAGTACTTC.